This T cell receptor (beta chain) was obtained from a study of cytomegalovirus exposure and HLA in healthy donors. Study results and limitations: After further analysis at a later stage, 16,951 TCR beta sequences were associated with HLA alleles at 0.05 false discovery rate.

Regarding this clone: The antigen remains unidentified.

PCR primers comprised 60 Vbeta and 13 Jbeta primers. Using immunoSEQ multiplex PCR, the repertoire was profiled, and TCRdb retains in-frame clones only, with some absent. The data show 110,000 or so clones, 70% to 85% seen once. The CDR3 extends over 15 amino acids. V dropped 2 bases and J dropped 6; count of bases not matched to a gene: 6. In germline, CDR1 is ENHRY, CDR2 SYGVKD. Material for sequencing was PBMCs. The chain links TRBV10-3 to TRBJ2-2; 7 positions match TRBD1. The clonotype originates from a woman between 45 and 65 years old in good health and CMV-seropositive. This CDR3 is CAISEGQVTSGELFF. In DNA form, the CDR3 reads TGTGCCATCAGTGAGGGACAGGTTACTTCCGGGGAGCTGTTTTTT.